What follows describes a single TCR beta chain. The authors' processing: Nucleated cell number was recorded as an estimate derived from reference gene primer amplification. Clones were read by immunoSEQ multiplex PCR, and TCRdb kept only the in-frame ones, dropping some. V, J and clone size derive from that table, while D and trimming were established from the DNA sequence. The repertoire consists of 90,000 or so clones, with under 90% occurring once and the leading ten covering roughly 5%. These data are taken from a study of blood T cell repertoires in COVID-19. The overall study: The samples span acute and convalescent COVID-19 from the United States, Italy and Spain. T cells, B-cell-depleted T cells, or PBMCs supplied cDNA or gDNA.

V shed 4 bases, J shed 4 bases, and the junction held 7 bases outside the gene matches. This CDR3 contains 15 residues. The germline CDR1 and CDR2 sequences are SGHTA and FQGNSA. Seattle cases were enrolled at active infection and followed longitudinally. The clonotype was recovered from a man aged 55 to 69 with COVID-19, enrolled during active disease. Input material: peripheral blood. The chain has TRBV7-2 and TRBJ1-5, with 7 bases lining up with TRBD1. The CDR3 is CASSSGQSINQPQHF. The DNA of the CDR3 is TGTGCCAGCAGCTCGGGACAGTCAATTAATCAGCCCCAGCATTTT.